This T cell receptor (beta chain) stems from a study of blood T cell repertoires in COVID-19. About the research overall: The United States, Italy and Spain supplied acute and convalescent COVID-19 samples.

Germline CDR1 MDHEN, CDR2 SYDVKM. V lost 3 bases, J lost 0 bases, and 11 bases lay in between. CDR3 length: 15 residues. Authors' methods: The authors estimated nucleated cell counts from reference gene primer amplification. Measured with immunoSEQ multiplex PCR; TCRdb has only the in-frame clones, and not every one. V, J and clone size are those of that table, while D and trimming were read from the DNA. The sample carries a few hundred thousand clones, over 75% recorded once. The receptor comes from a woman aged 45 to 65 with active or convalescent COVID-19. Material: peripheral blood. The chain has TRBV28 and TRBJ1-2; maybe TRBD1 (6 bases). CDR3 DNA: TGTGCCAGCAGTTTCACAGGGCGGCCTAACTATGGCTACACCTTC. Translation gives CASSFTGRPNYGYTF.